The 4 T cell receptor beta chains below were found in one sample sequenced in a study of cytomegalovirus exposure and HLA in healthy donors (dated by TCRdb to the late 2010s). Library preparation employed the immunoSEQ multiplex PCR assay. For the multiplex PCR, a mixture combining 60 forward primers for TCR Vbeta segments and 13 reverse primers for TCR Jbeta segments was used. TCRdb re-hosts the immuneACCESS table, in-frame sequences only. Its copies lack some clones; in the studies checked, an unresolved V gene accounts for under half of them, and the cause for the rest is not known. This sample's table has entries for tens of thousands of clones. 15% of the sample lies in the top ten. Sequenced input: PBMCs. The receptors derive from a man aged 50 or older in good health and CMV-seropositive.

This chain uses TRBV5-4 with TRBJ2-7, with 9 bases identical to TRBD1. The junction had 2 bases not matched to a gene; V was cut back by 4 bases and J by 0 bases. Germline V gives CDR1 SGHNT, CDR2 YYREEE (reference sequence). This CDR3 spans 14 amino acids. In nucleotides, the CDR3 is TGTGCCAGCAGCGGGGACAGGGCCTCCTACGAGCAGTACTTC. Translation: CASSGDRASYEQYF.

The chain couples TRBV30 to TRBJ1-2, with no clear D. This CDR3 has 12 residues. Trimming shortened V by 1 base and J by 11 bases, and 14 bases separated the two germline ends. Germline CDR1 GTSNPN, CDR2 SVGIG (reference sequence). The CDR3 protein is CAWSESPGGYTF. Here the CDR3 DNA reads TGTGCCTGGAGTGAGAGCCCTGGAGGTTACACCTTC.

V is TRBV5-6 and J is TRBJ2-2; 14 bases line up with TRBD2. This CDR3 is built from 18 residues. The V gene's germline CDR1 is SGHDT and CDR2 YYEEEE. Trimming at V came to 0 bases and at J to 4 bases, leaving 5 bases not matched to a gene. CDR3 residues: CASSLGLAGGRSTGELFF. CDR3 sequence (DNA): TGTGCCAGCAGCTTGGGACTAGCGGGAGGGAGAAGCACCGGGGAGCTGTTTTTT.

This chain's CDR3 is CAKPTEGNTEAFF. The CDR3 DNA reads as TGTGCCAAGCCTACTGAGGGGAACACTGAAGCTTTCTTT. The chain is built from TRBV30 and TRBJ1-1; no clear D gene. The V gene lost 8 bases and the J gene lost 1 base, with 14 bases spanning the gap. CDR3 size: 13 residues. CDR1 and CDR2 from the germline V gene are GTSNPN and SVGIG (reference sequence).